The T cell receptor (beta chain) described here comes from a study of Ad26.COV2.S vaccination and SARS-CoV-2 variants. Turning to the study itself: Donor allocation was to the COV1001 Ad26.COV2.S trial arm. In the study, Ad26.COV2.S was injected intramuscularly once, or twice 56 days apart.

Assay used: immunoSEQ multiplex PCR; TCRdb lists only in-frame clones, some missing. The table records about 390,000 clones, 92% of them present only once. V was pared by 6 bases and J by 4 bases, with 3 bases of the junction left unmatched. CDR3 length: 12 amino acids. CDR1 is KGHSH and CDR2 is LQKENI in the germline V gene. Study-wide points: The breadth of spike-specific CD8+ and CD4+ T cell responses after vaccination was reportedly substantial.

Regarding treatment: around 19 received Ad26.COV2.S at low or high dose, single or two shots; about five received placebo; per-sample allocation not given. Day 63 after the first vaccine or placebo injection was the time point for sampling. As its vector, the vaccine had Ad26, which expressed Wuhan-strain SARS-CoV-2 spike. Of note for this clone: Its antigen is unknown.

The chain recombines TRBV18 with TRBJ2-7, with 7 bases identical to TRBD1. The sequence came from a person between 18 and 60 years old who received the Ad26.COV2.S COVID-19 vaccine or a placebo. The specimen comprised peripheral blood, sampled in a trial of Ad26.COV2.S vaccine versus placebo. CDR3 region: CASSQGEYEQYF. CDR3 DNA: TGTGCCAGCTCTCAGGGGGAATACGAGCAGTACTTC.